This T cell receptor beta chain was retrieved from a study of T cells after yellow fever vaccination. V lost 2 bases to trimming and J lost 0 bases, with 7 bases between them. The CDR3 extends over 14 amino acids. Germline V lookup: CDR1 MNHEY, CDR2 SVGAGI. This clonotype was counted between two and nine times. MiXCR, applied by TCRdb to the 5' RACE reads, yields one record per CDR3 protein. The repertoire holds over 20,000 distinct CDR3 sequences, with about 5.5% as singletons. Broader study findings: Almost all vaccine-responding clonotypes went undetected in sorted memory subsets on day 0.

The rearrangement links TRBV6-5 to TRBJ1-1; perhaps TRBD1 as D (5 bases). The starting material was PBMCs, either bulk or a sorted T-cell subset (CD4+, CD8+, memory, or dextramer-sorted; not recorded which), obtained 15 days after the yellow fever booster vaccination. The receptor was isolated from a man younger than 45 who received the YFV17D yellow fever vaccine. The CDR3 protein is CASSYRDLNTEAFF. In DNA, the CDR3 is TGTGCCAGCAGTTACAGGGACTTGAACACTGAAGCTTTCTTT.